This T cell receptor beta chain came from a study of Ad26.COV2.S vaccination and SARS-CoV-2 variants (dated by TCRdb to about 2021). About the study as a whole: Vaccine-arm donors came from COV1001, a multicentre, randomized, double-blind, placebo-controlled phase I-IIa trial of Ad26.COV2.S in healthy adults. Ad26.COV2.S was given intramuscularly at 5x10^10 or 1x10^11 viral particles, as a single shot or as two shots 56 days apart. The specificity and breadth of SARS-CoV-2-reactive T cell receptors after Ad26.COV2.S vaccination were assessed by TCRbeta repertoire sequencing. The TCR-sequenced set comprised approximately 32 samples: around 20 Ad26.COV2.S vaccine recipients, 5 placebo recipients and 8 SARS-CoV-2 convalescent individuals. Trial participants were randomized into five groups of five, in which low-dose or high-dose Ad26.COV2.S was given once or twice, or placebo was given on both occasions. Investigators did not know the trial group allocation while performing experiments and assessing outcomes. Broad study findings and their caveats: The authors noted that total T cell responses may have been underestimated by the TCR breadth and depth analyses. The study lacked the statistical power to compare responses across vaccine doses or regimens. Ad26.COV2.S recipients had higher spike-specific TCR breadth than placebo recipients (P = 0.0014). Vaccine and placebo recipients had similar non-spike TCR breadth, a finding consistent with the vaccine containing only spike. Substantial breadth of spike-specific CD8+ and CD4+ T cell responses was reported after vaccination.

Points on this clone: Its antigen remains undetermined. There are no base qualities to consult, and no much larger clone falls within one base.

The germline V gene provides CDR1 SNHLY and CDR2 FYNNEI. The junction shows trimming of 1 base on V and 0 bases on J, plus 10 bases between the germline ends. Reading from cysteine to phenylalanine, the CDR3 counts 16 amino acids. The kept DNA is CDR3 alone, 48 bases in frame from the first base. TCRbeta CDR3 regions were sequenced with the immunoSEQ Assay. After extraction, genomic DNA underwent amplification by bias-controlled multiplex PCR, followed by high-throughput sequencing. Under the source paper's analysis protocol: To quantify the absolute abundance of each unique TCRbeta CDR3 region, sequences were collapsed and filtered. T cell fraction was estimated by normalization of TCRbeta template counts to usable DNA, with usable DNA being measured through amplification of reference genes present in all nucleated cells. Repertoire TCRs were annotated as SARS-CoV-2-specific by exact matching of V gene, CDR3 amino acid sequence and J gene to a known reactive TCR set. The reference SARS-CoV-2 TCR set came from MIRA and was filtered for enrichment in COVID-19-positive ImmuneCODE repertoires, removing public or cross-reactive TCRs. Using the MIRA antigens, annotated TCRs were further analysed by specific ORF or by position within an ORF. Breadth was defined as the number of annotated unique rearrangements divided by the total number of unique productive rearrangements, and depth was defined as the summed frequency of the annotated unique rearrangements. Two-sided Wilcoxon rank-sum tests were used to compare TCR breadth between groups. Drawn from immuneACCESS, this table holds only the in-frame rearrangements with V and J called that TCRdb kept. Clones are partly lost; checked studies trace under half to an unresolved V gene and leave the rest unexplained. V and J calls and clone size come straight from that table; D and trimming were deduced from the DNA. Across this sample there are about 390,000 clones, with approximately 92% seen only once. 1.5% to 2% of the sample goes to the ten largest clones.

The label giving this sample's treatment or condition can be read as: roughly 18 received Ad26.COV2.S at low or high dose, single or two shots; about 5 received placebo; per-sample allocation not given. For vaccine and placebo recipients, the sequenced repertoires came from samples collected on day 63 after the first injection. In Cohort 1b, about two dozen adults aged 18-55 years were enrolled at a single site in Boston, USA, between 29 July and 7 August 2020. Ad26.COV2.S was a replication-incompetent adenovirus type 26 vector that expressed a prefusion-stabilized SARS-CoV-2 spike protein derived from the original Wuhan strain.

This sequence uses TRBV2 and TRBJ1-3, with no D gene named confidently. This sequence was found in a person between 18 and 65 years old who received the Ad26.COV2.S COVID-19 vaccine or a placebo. The specimen comprised peripheral blood, sampled in a trial of Ad26.COV2.S vaccine versus placebo. The nucleotide sequence reads TGTGCCAGCAGTGAAGGCAGGCCTTTCTCTGGAAACACCATATATTTT. Its translation is CASSEGRPFSGNTIYF.